This T cell receptor beta chain was identified in a study of identical twins. This clonotype was seen at least ten times. The trim removed 7 bases at V and 11 bases at J, leaving 11 bases unmatched. CDR3 length equals 14 residues. TCRdb fed the 5' RACE reads into MiXCR, producing one record per CDR3 protein. The table has 640,000 or so distinct CDR3 sequences, approximately 6% seen once. The rearrangement uses TRBV12-3 or TRBV12-4 and TRBJ1-5, with 10 bases matching TRBD1. The TCR comes from a man aged 18 to 30 in good health. What was sequenced was naive T cells sorted from blood. CDR3 loop: CASMPGQGFSAQHF. In DNA, the CDR3 is TGTGCCAGCATGCCGGGACAGGGGTTCTCGGCCCAGCATTTT.